The sequence of this T cell receptor beta chain was determined in a study of cytotoxic CD8 clonotypes in ibrutinib-treated CLL. Overall study results and limits: Public clonotypes were rare and shrank or held steady on treatment. Ibrutinib response saw clonality rise, and progression saw it return toward baseline. Measured clonality at baseline was greater than in age-matched healthy donors and tracked with circulating CD8+ T-cell counts.

The targeted sequencing depth was 1 in 200,000 to 1 in 1 million T cells. Generated by immunoSEQ multiplex PCR, the TCRdb table keeps only in-frame clones and is missing some. In the table there are tens of thousands of clones, about four fifths of which are singletons. This clone has only a few counts. Its specificity is not known. This specimen consisted of PBMCs, obtained after 12 months of ibrutinib treatment. The source is a human donor with chronic lymphocytic leukemia.

The CDR3 loop reads CASSQGGRTGSPLHF. The CDR3 DNA is TGCGCCAGCAGCCAAGGTGGTCGGACTGGTTCACCCCTCCACTTT. The rearrangement links TRBV4-3 to TRBJ1-6; no clear D gene. The CDR3 spans 15 residues. Germline assignment: CDR1 LGHNA and CDR2 YSLEER. V lost 1 base and J lost 9, with 13 bases in between.